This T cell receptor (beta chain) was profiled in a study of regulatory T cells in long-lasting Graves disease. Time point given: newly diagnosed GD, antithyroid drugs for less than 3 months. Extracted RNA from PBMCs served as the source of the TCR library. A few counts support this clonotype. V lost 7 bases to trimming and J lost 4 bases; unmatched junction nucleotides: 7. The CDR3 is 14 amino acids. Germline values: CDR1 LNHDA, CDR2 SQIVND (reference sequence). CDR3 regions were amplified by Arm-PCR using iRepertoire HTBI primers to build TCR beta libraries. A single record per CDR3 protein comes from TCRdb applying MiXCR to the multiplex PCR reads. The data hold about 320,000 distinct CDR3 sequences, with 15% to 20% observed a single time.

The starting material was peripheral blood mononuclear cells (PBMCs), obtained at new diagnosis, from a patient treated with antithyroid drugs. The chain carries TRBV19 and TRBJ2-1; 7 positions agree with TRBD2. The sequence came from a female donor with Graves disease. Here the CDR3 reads CASNERGLYNEQFF. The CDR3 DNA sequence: TGTGCCAGTAATGAGCGGGGCTTATACAATGAGCAGTTCTTC.